This TCR beta chain was found in a study of CD8 T cells in Susac syndrome (dated by TCRdb to the late 2010s). In terms of the full investigation: Among the sequenced Susac syndrome patients, roughly six had clinically active disease and roughly eight were in clinical remission. At the time of blood withdrawal, Susac syndrome patients were either therapy-naive, taking corticosteroids (with some also receiving IVIg), or on IVIg alone. Repertoire sequencing was used to test whether CD8+ T cell activation and differentiation in Susac syndrome was antigen driven.

Peripheral blood CD8+ and CD4+ T cells from healthy donors, Susac syndrome patients and multiple sclerosis patients were profiled by high-throughput TCR beta sequencing. Susac syndrome patients met recently defined diagnostic criteria for definite or probable disease. Bulk CD8+ and CD4+ T cells were purified magnetically by negative isolation, whereas CD8+ TEMRA cells were enriched by FACS. Blood was drawn into EDTA tubes, processed within 24 hours, and PBMCs were isolated by density gradient centrifugation. PBMCs intended for TCR sequencing were cryopreserved in liquid nitrogen and were subsequently thawed in a 37 degrees C water bath. A purity of at least 90% was achieved for sorted or isolated CD4+, CD8+ and CD8+ TEMRA cells. Turning to this clonotype: What antigen it recognizes has not been identified. The input lacks base qualities; no much larger clone sits a single base away.

Study-wide findings and limitations: The number of individuals in the TCR sequencing and HLA analysis was recognized as being relatively small. In the CD4+ T cell repertoire of Susac syndrome patients, clonal expansion was not detected.

RNA was extracted with the RNeasy kit and about 0.5 to 1 ug was reverse transcribed using random hexamers. TCR beta CDR3 regions were amplified with the immunoSEQ multiplex PCR assay covering 54 Vbeta and 13 Jbeta segments. To correct PCR amplification bias, a synthetic template baseline was used for both primer optimization and computational correction. The paper's data handling went like this. Only productive sequences were kept, with reads annotated to V, D and J genes according to IMGT and analyzed in immunoSEQ Analyzer. Clonality was calculated as one minus the Shannon entropy normalized by log2 of the number of productive unique sequences. For each patient and control, public and private clones were evaluated within the 100 most prevalent clones. Clones were defined as Susac-specific if absent from the healthy and MS cohorts, from around 1,000 published viral clones and from other ImmuneACCESS disease sequences. TCRdb's own reprocessing of the public reads used fastp at Q25 and MiXCR and kept productive beta chains. Rows are unified per CDR3 protein, each entry keeping the most common DNA and genes. The V and J calls shown here were made by TCRdb, not taken from the authors' results. In this sample the table shows roughly 130,000 distinct CDR3 sequences, over 95% of which occur a single time. Over 0.12% of the sample comes from the top ten.

Material for sequencing was CD4+ T cells from PBMCs. This clonotype was obtained from a human donor with Susac syndrome.

The CDR3 protein is CASSQALGLATGELFF. DNA sequence: TGTGCCAGCAGCCAAGCCTTGGGGCTAGCGACCGGGGAGCTGTTTTTT. The V and J genes are TRBV14 and TRBJ2-2; possibly the D gene is TRBD2, per 6 matching bases. From the cysteine through the phenylalanine, the CDR3 covers 16 amino acids. CDR3 DNA only is kept here, 48 bases in frame from base 1. CDR1 and CDR2 are read off the germline V gene as SGHDN and FVKESK. V gives up 1 base and J gives up 5 bases, and the segment between their germline ends measures 14 bases.